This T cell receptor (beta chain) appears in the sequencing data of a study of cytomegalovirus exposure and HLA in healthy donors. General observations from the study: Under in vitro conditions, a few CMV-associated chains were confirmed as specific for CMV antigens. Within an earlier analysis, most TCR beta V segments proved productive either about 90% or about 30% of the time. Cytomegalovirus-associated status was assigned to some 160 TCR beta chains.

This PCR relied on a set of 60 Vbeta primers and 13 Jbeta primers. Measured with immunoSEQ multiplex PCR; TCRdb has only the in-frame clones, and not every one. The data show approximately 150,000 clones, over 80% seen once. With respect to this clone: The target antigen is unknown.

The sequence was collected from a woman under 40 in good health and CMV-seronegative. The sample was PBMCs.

The CDR3 DNA reads TGTGCCAGCTCATCTCGAAACTTGGGCACCTACGAGCAGTACTTC. Encoded protein: CASSSRNLGTYEQYF. The V gene is TRBV18, the J gene TRBJ2-7; no firm D call. Trimming took 5 bases from V and 2 from J, leaving 16 bases between them. CDR1 and CDR2 from the germline V gene are KGHSH and LQKENI. The CDR3 runs to 15 residues.